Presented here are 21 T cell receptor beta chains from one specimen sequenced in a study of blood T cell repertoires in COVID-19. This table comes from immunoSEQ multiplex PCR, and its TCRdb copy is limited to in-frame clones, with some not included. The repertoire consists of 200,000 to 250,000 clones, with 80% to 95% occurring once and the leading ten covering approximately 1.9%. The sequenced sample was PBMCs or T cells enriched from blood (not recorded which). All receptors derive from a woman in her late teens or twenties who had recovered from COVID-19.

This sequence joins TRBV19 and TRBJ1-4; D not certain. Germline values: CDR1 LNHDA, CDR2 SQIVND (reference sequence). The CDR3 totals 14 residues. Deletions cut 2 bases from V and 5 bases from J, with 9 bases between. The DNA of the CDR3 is TGTGCCAGTAGTATACCCCCAGTGAATGAAAAACTGTTTTTT. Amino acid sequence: CASSIPPVNEKLFF.

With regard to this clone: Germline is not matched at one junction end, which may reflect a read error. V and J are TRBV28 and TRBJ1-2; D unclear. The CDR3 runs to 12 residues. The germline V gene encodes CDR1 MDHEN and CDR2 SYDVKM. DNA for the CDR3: TGTGCCAGCAGTACCCGTCCCTTGAACTCCGCCTTC. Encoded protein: CASSTRPLNSAF.

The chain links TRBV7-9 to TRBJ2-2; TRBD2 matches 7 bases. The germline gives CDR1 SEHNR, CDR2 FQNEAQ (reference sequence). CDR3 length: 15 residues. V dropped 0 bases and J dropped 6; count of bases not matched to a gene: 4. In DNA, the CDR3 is TGTGCCAGCAGCTTAGCGGGAGGGACCTCCGGGGAGCTGTTTTTT. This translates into CASSLAGGTSGELFF.

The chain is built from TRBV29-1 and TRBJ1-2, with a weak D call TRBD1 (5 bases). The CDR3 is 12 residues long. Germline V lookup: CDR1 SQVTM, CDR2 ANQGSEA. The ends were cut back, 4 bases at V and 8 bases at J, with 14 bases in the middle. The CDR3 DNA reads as TGCAGCGTTGGTTCAGGGATGAAAGGCTACACCTTC. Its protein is CSVGSGMKGYTF.

This CDR3 reads CASSGTASSYNSPLHF. DNA of the CDR3: TGTGCCAGCAGCGGGACAGCGAGCTCCTATAATTCACCCCTCCACTTT. This sequence joins TRBV3-1 (or the pseudogene TRBV3-2) and TRBJ1-6; TRBD1 matches 7 bases. The trim removed 5 bases at V and 0 bases at J, leaving 4 bases unmatched. Germline-derived CDR1 and CDR2 are LGHDT and YNNKEL (reference sequence). CDR3 length: 16 residues.

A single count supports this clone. The CDR3 region has the DNA TGTGCCAGCAGCCGCAGGACAGGGGAAGGCTACACCTTC. This translates into CASSRRTGEGYTF. The V call is TRBV3-1 (or the pseudogene TRBV3-2), the J call TRBJ1-2; 9 nucleotides agree with TRBD1. The germline V gene has CDR1 LGHDT and CDR2 YNNKEL (reference sequence). V shed 4 bases and J 8 bases; nucleotides not matched to a gene: 5. The CDR3 consists of 13 residues.

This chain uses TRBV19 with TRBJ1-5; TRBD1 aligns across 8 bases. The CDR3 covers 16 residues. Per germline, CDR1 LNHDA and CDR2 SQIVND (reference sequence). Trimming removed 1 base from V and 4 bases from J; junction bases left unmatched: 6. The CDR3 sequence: CASSIVFRDRNQPQHF. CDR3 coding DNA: TGTGCCAGTAGTATAGTTTTCCGGGACAGGAATCAGCCCCAGCATTTT. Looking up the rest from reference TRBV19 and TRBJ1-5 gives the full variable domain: DGGITQSPKYLFRKEGQNVTLSCEQNLNHDAMYWYRQDPGQGLRLIYYSQIVNDFQKGDIAEGYSVSREKKESFPLTVTSAQKNPTAFYLCASSIVFRDRNQPQHFGDGTRLSIL.

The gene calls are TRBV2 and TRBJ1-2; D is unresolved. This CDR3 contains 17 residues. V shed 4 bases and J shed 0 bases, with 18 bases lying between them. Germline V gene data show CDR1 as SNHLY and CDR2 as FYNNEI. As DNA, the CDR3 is TGTGCCAGCAGTGCTAGCTCCGGACGGTCTACTAACTATGGCTACACCTTC. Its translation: CASSASSGRSTNYGYTF.

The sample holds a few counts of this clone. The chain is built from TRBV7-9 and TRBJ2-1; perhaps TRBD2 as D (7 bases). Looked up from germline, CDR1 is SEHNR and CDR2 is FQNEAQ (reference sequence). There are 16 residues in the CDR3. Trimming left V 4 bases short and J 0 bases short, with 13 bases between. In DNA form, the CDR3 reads TGTGCCAGCAGCTCGGGGGGCGGGAGCTCCTACAATGAGCAGTTCTTC. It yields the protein CASSSGGGSSYNEQFF.

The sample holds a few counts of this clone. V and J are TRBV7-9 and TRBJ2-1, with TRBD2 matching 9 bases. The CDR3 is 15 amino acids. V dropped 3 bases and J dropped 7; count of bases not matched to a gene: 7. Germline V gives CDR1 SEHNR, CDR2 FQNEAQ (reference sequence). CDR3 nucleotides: TGTGCCAGCAGCTTCTCCATAAGCGGGAGGAATGAGCAGTTCTTC. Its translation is CASSFSISGRNEQFF.

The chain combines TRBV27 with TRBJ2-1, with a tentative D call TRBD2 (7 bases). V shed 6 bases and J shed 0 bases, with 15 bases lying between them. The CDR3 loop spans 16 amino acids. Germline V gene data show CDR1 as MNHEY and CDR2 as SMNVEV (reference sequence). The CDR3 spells CASRLGGPSSYNEQFF. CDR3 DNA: TGTGCCAGCAGGTTGGGGGGGCCTAGCTCCTACAATGAGCAGTTCTTC.

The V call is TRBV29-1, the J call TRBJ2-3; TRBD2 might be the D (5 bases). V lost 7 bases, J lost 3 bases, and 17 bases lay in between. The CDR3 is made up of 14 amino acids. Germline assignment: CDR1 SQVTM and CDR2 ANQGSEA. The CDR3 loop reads CSGGGGSRTDTQYF. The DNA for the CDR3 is TGCAGCGGAGGAGGTGGGAGTAGAACAGATACGCAGTATTTT.

The CDR3 nucleotides are TGTGCCAGCAGCCCACTAGCGGAAGGGGCCCAGTACTTC. It yields the protein CASSPLAEGAQYF. The rearrangement uses TRBV7-2 and TRBJ2-5, with 8 positions matching TRBD2. CDR1 is SGHTA, CDR2 FQGNSA, per germline. CDR3 size: 13 residues. Trimming removed 5 bases from V and 9 bases from J; junction bases left unmatched: 8.

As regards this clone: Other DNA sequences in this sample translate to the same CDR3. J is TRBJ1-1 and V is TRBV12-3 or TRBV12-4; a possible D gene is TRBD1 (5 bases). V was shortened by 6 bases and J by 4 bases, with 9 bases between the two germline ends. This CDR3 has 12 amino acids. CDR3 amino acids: CASSTGGTEAFF. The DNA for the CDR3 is TGTGCCAGCAGCACGGGGGGCACTGAAGCTTTCTTT.

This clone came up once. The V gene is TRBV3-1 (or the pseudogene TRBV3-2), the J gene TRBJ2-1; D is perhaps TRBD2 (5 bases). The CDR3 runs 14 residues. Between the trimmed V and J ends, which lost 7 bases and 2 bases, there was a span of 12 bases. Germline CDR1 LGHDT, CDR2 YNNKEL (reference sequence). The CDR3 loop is CASTRSSAYNEQFF. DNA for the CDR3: TGTGCCAGCACCCGGAGTAGCGCCTACAATGAGCAGTTCTTC.

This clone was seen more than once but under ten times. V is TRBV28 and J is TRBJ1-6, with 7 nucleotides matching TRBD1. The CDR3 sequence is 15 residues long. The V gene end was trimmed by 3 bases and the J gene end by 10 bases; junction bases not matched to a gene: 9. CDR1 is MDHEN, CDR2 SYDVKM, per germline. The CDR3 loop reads CASSFMDRRQSPLHF. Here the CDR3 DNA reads TGTGCCAGCAGTTTCATGGACAGGAGGCAATCACCCCTCCACTTT.

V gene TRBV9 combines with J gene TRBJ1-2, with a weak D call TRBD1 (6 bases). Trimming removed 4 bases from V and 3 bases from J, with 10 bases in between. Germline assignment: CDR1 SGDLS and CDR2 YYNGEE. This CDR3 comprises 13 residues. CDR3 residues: CASSPEGDYGYTF. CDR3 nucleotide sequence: TGTGCCAGCAGCCCCGAGGGGGACTATGGCTACACCTTC. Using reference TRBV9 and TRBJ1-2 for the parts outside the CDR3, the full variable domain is DSGVTQTPKHLITATGQRVTLRCSPRSGDLSVYWYQQSLDQGLQFLIQYYNGEERAKGNILERFSAQQFPDLHSELNLSSLELGDSALYFCASSPEGDYGYTFGSGTRLTVV.

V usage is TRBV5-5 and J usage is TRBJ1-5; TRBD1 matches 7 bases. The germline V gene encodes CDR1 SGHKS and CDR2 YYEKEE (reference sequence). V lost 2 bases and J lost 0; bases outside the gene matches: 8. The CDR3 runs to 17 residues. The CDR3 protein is CASSLTQGFYSNQPQHF. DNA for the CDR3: TGTGCCAGCAGCTTAACACAGGGGTTTTATAGCAATCAGCCCCAGCATTTT. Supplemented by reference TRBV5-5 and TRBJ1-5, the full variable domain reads DAGVTQSPTHLIKTRGQQVTLRCSPISGHKSVSWYQQVLGQGPQFIFQYYEKEERGRGNFPDRFSARQFPNYSSELNVNALLLGDSALYLCASSLTQGFYSNQPQHFGDGTRLSIL.

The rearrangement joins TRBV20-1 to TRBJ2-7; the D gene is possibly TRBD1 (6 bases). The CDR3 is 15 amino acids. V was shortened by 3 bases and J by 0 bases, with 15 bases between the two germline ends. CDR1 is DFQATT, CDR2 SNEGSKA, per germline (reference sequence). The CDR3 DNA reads TGCAGTGCTAGTTGGTTAAGGGGGAGCTCCTACGAGCAGTACTTC. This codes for CSASWLRGSSYEQYF.

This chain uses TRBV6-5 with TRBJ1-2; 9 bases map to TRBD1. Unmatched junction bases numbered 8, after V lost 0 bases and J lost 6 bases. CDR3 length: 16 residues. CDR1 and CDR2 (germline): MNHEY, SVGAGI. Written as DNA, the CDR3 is TGTGCCAGCAGTTACTCGGCGGGGGACAGGGAGAATGGCTACACCTTC. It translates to CASSYSAGDRENGYTF.

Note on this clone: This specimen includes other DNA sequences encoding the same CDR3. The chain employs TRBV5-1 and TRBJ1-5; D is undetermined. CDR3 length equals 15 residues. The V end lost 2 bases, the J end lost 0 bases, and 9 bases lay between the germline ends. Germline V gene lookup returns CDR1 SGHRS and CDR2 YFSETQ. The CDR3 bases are TGCGCCAGCAGCTTAACGGGATATAGCAATCAGCCCCAGCATTTT. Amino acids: CASSLTGYSNQPQHF.